The 23 T cell receptor beta chains below all came from one sample that was sequenced in a study of regulatory T cells in long-lasting Graves disease. CDR3 regions were amplified by Arm-PCR using iRepertoire HTBI primers to build TCR beta libraries. TCRdb passed the multiplex PCR reads through MiXCR, listing each CDR3 protein once. The sample consists of 400,000 to 450,000 distinct CDR3 sequences, about 15% of them appearing once. The time point: newly diagnosed GD, antithyroid drugs for less than 3 months. After RNA was extracted from PBMCs, the TCR library was made from it. The data also belong to a second study, concerning T cells in Graves' hyperthyroidism and ophthalmopathy.

The sequencing here drew on peripheral blood mononuclear cells (PBMCs), taken at new diagnosis, from a patient treated with antithyroid drugs. The receptors come from a woman younger than 45 with Graves disease.

Ten or more counts support this clonotype. This chain joins TRBV11-2 and TRBJ2-1, with a tentative D call TRBD1 (5 bases). V lost 5 bases and J lost 5, with 10 bases in between. CDR1 SGHAT and CDR2 FQNNGV come from the germline V gene. The CDR3 is 13 residues long. As DNA, the CDR3 is TGTGCCAGCAGCCCAGGGTTCAACAATGAGCAGTTCTTC. Translating gives CASSPGFNNEQFF.

This clonotype occurred many times. The rearrangement uses TRBV2 and TRBJ2-7; D perhaps matches TRBD1 (5 bases). CDR1 and CDR2 from the germline V gene are SNHLY and FYNNEI. Trimming stripped 5 bases from V and 12 bases from J, with 17 bases between. The CDR3 consists of 12 residues. The CDR3 sequence is CASSRNGADLYF. CDR3 bases: TGTGCCAGCAGTCGCAATGGGGCCGATCTGTACTTC.

This clonotype was observed at least ten times. This chain links TRBV29-1 with TRBJ1-2; a possible D gene is TRBD1 (5 bases). Trimming shortened V by 6 bases and J by 3 bases, and 14 bases separated the two germline ends. The CDR3 runs to 13 residues. Germline CDR1 is SQVTM and CDR2 is ANQGSEA. CDR3 in DNA: TGCAGCGTCCCTCAGCGGGACTACTATGGCTACACCTTC. This translates into CSVPQRDYYGYTF.

This chain uses TRBV29-1 with TRBJ1-1, with D possibly being TRBD1 (6 bases). Looked up from germline, CDR1 is SQVTM and CDR2 is ANQGSEA. The V gene lost 4 bases and the J gene lost 1 base, with 25 bases spanning the gap. This CDR3 region has 18 residues. Here the CDR3 reads CSVGRARTARGGNTEAFF. In DNA form, the CDR3 reads TGCAGCGTTGGCCGTGCACGGACAGCGAGGGGTGGGAACACTGAAGCTTTCTTT.

On this clonotype itself: This may stem from a read error, because a much larger clone lies one nucleotide away. The chain is built from TRBV29-1 and TRBJ2-3, with TRBD1 as a possible D gene (5 bases). The CDR3 covers 13 residues. Germline loops: CDR1 SQVTM, CDR2 ANQGSEA. The CDR3 reads CSAEDKGTDTQYF. For the CDR3, the DNA is TGCAGCGCTGAAGATAAGGGGACAGATACGCAGTATTTT.

This clonotype was seen repeatedly, ten times or more. The genes are TRBV28 and TRBJ2-3; D not certain. This CDR3 is built from 17 residues. V was clipped by 6 bases and J by 2 bases, with 21 bases between them. Germline CDR1 MDHEN, CDR2 SYDVKM. CDR3 sequence (DNA): TGTGCCAGCAGCCCTCGACCTTGGACCCGGGTCACAGATACGCAGTATTTT. Translating gives CASSPRPWTRVTDTQYF.

This clonotype occurred many times. This chain uses TRBV20-1 with TRBJ2-7; 9 nucleotides agree with TRBD2. V was pared by 0 bases and J by 0 bases, with 9 bases of the junction left unmatched. CDR1 and CDR2 from the germline V gene are DFQATT and SNEGSKA (reference sequence). The CDR3 spans 17 residues. The CDR3 spells CSARDRLGAGGSYEQYF. CDR3 coding DNA: TGCAGTGCTAGAGATCGGCTTGGAGCGGGAGGCTCCTACGAGCAGTACTTC.

The chain links TRBV11-2 to TRBJ1-1; D possibly corresponds to TRBD1 (6 bases). CDR3 length equals 16 residues. V was cut by 5 bases and J by 0 bases, with 16 bases left in between. CDR1 is SGHAT, CDR2 FQNNGV, per germline. CDR3 sequence: CASSPRGRGMNTEAFF. CDR3 bases: TGTGCCAGCAGCCCCCGCGGGAGGGGGATGAACACTGAAGCTTTCTTT. Full variable domain (missing parts from reference TRBV11-2 and TRBJ1-1): EAGVAQSPRYKIIEKRQSVAFWCNPISGHATLYWYQQILGQGPKLLIQFQNNGVVDDSQLPKDRFSAERLKGVDSTLKIQPAKLEDSAVYLCASSPRGRGMNTEAFFGQGTRLTVV.

This clonotype was observed many times. V gene TRBV9 combines with J gene TRBJ2-7, with 9 nucleotides matching TRBD1. This CDR3 is built from 14 residues. V was clipped by 2 bases and J by 5 bases; unmatched bases: 5. Germline V gives CDR1 SGDLS, CDR2 YYNGEE. The CDR3 DNA is TGTGCCAGCAGCGTTACAGGGGGCCAAGACGAGCAGTACTTC. Its protein product is CASSVTGGQDEQYF. The full variable domain, its missing parts supplied by reference TRBV9 and TRBJ2-7, is DSGVTQTPKHLITATGQRVTLRCSPRSGDLSVYWYQQSLDQGLQFLIQYYNGEERAKGNILERFSAQQFPDLHSELNLSSLELGDSALYFCASSVTGGQDEQYFGPGTRLTVT.

This clonotype was counted at least ten times. The chain links TRBV11-3 to TRBJ2-3; a weak D match, TRBD2 (6 bases). The V end was cut by 0 bases, the J end by 2 bases, with 15 bases between. CDR1 is SGHNT and CDR2 is YENEEA in the germline V gene. CDR3 length: 17 amino acids. Here the CDR3 DNA reads TGTGCCAGCAGCTTAGATATGGGTGGAGGGCCCACAGATACGCAGTATTTT. It translates to CASSLDMGGGPTDTQYF. Full variable domain (outside the CDR3, taken from reference TRBV11-3 and TRBJ2-3): EAGVVQSPRYKIIEKKQPVAFWCNPISGHNTLYWYLQNLGQGPELLIRYENEEAVDDSQLPKDRFSAERLKGVDSTLKIQPAELGDSAVYLCASSLDMGGGPTDTQYFGPGTRLTVL.

The chain uses TRBV7-3 and TRBJ1-1; D is possibly TRBD1 (5 bases). This CDR3 is 17 amino acids long. V shed 2 bases and J shed 0 bases, with 16 bases lying between them. The V gene's germline CDR1 is SGHTA and CDR2 FQGTGA. CDR3 sequence: CASSLAPMGRLNTEAFF. Written as DNA, the CDR3 is TGTGCCAGCAGCTTAGCCCCCATGGGACGTTTGAACACTGAAGCTTTCTTT.

In its sample, this clonotype was seen a few times. The chain couples TRBV9 to TRBJ2-6, with D possibly being TRBD2 (6 bases). The CDR3 consists of 14 residues. Germline CDR1 is SGDLS and CDR2 is YYNGEE. V lost 5 bases and J lost 4, with 10 bases in between. CDR3 region: CASRGGAGANVLTF. The CDR3 DNA sequence: TGTGCCAGCAGGGGGGGTGCCGGGGCCAACGTCCTGACTTTC.

This clonotype showed up many times. The CDR3 DNA reads TGCAGTGCTAGGCAGGGCGGAGGGAGCTCCTACAATGAGCAGTTCTTC. Protein sequence: CSARQGGGSSYNEQFF. The chain recombines TRBV20-1 with TRBJ2-1; maybe TRBD2 (6 bases). This CDR3 spans 16 amino acids. Germline V gene lookup returns CDR1 DFQATT and CDR2 SNEGSKA (reference sequence). The V end was cut by 3 bases, the J end by 0 bases, with 15 bases between.

A word on this clonotype: This may stem from a read error, because a much larger clone lies one nucleotide away. The chain combines TRBV28 with TRBJ2-7; possible D gene TRBD1, 7 bases. Per the germline V gene, CDR1 is MDHEN and CDR2 is SYDVKM. The CDR3 runs 15 residues. The CDR3 here is CANSLEGAGVYEQYF. CDR3 DNA: TGTGCCAACAGTTTGGAGGGGGCTGGGGTCTACGAGCAGTACTTC.

V is TRBV7-3 and J is TRBJ1-3; D is unclear. The CDR3 loop spans 14 amino acids. Trimming took 3 bases from V and 2 from J, leaving 8 bases between them. The germline V gene has CDR1 SGHTA and CDR2 FQGTGA. For the CDR3, the DNA is TGTGCCAGCAGCTTTGAGACTACTGGAAACACCATATATTTT. It specifies CASSFETTGNTIYF.

V is TRBV4-2 and J is TRBJ1-1, with D unclear. The V gene lost 0 bases and the J gene lost 1 base, with 9 bases spanning the gap. Germline V gene lookup returns CDR1 LGHNA and CDR2 YNFKEQ. The CDR3 loop spans 15 amino acids. CDR3 bases: TGTGCCAGCAGCCAAGAAGGCGGCGGGAACACTGAAGCTTTCTTT. Residues: CASSQEGGGNTEAFF.

Remarks on this clonotype: A single base separates this from a much larger clone, so it may be a read error. The chain joins TRBV7-3 to TRBJ2-7, with D perhaps matching TRBD1 (6 bases). The CDR3 runs 14 residues. Germline V CDR1 and CDR2: SGHTA, FQGTGA. Here the CDR3 DNA reads TGCGCCAGCAGCTCGACCCAGGGGTTTGGCGAGCAGTACTTC. This encodes CASSSTQGFGEQYF.

The table lists this clonotype with many counts. The chain recombines TRBV9 with TRBJ1-1, with D possibly TRBD1 on 6 matching bases. CDR1 is SGDLS and CDR2 is YYNGEE in the germline V gene. This CDR3 region has 16 residues. V was pared by 1 base and J by 4 bases, with 17 bases between. CDR3 in DNA: TGTGCCAGCAGCGTAACCTCAGGGAGGGGGAGCACTGAAGCTTTCTTT. Protein product: CASSVTSGRGSTEAFF.

This clonotype was observed a handful of times. This may be a read error, as it is one base from a much larger clone. Given the absence of the conserved phenylalanine or tryptophan at the CDR3 end, a read error is likely. The chain links TRBV10-3 to TRBJ2-7; D ambiguous. CDR3 length equals 13 residues. The V gene lost 3 bases and the J gene lost 3 bases, with 9 bases spanning the gap. Germline assignment: CDR1 ENHRY and CDR2 SYGVKD. CDR3 protein: CAISDGPVYEQYL. CDR3 nucleotides: TGTGCCATCAGTGACGGACCGGTCTACGAGCAGTACCTC.

This clonotype was recorded many times. V and J are TRBV12-3 or TRBV12-4 and TRBJ2-3; TRBD2 matches at 8 bases. The V segment lost 5 bases and the J segment 3 bases; nucleotides outside the gene matches: 10. This CDR3 region has 16 residues. This CDR3 is CASSSGSGLGTDTQYF. As DNA, the CDR3 is TGTGCCAGCAGTAGCGGGAGTGGTTTAGGGACAGATACGCAGTATTTT.

Ten or more counts support this clonotype. The chain uses TRBV3-1 and TRBJ2-7; D perhaps matches TRBD2 (6 bases). There are 16 residues in the CDR3. CDR1 and CDR2 from the germline V gene are LGHDT and YNNKEL (reference sequence). Trimming removed 0 bases at V and 2 bases at J, with 14 bases between. CDR3 region: CASSQDRTGSTYEQYF. The CDR3 coding sequence is TGTGCCAGCAGCCAAGATCGAACCGGGAGCACCTACGAGCAGTACTTC.

This clonotype was picked up a small number of times. This chain uses TRBV11-2 with TRBJ2-2; the match to TRBD2 covers 7 bases. V shed 7 bases, J shed 2 bases, and the junction held 16 bases outside the gene matches. Germline values: CDR1 SGHAT, CDR2 FQNNGV. The CDR3 consists of 18 residues. The CDR3 is CASTLLAGVSANTGELFF. DNA for the CDR3: TGTGCCAGCACCCTGCTGGCGGGAGTTTCCGCTAACACCGGGGAGCTGTTTTTT. Full variable domain (remainder filled in from reference TRBV11-2 and TRBJ2-2): EAGVAQSPRYKIIEKRQSVAFWCNPISGHATLYWYQQILGQGPKLLIQFQNNGVVDDSQLPKDRFSAERLKGVDSTLKIQPAKLEDSAVYLCASTLLAGVSANTGELFFGEGSRLTVL.

There are many counts of this clonotype. This rearrangement joins TRBV6-2 or TRBV6-3 to TRBJ2-5, with TRBD2 identical over 11 bases. Germline loops: CDR1 MNHEY, CDR2 SVGEGT. The V gene end was trimmed by 2 bases and the J gene end by 4 bases; junction bases not matched to a gene: 0. This CDR3 is 14 amino acids long. CDR3 DNA sequence: TGTGCCAGCAGTTACGGGACTAGCGGAGAGACCCAGTACTTC. Translation: CASSYGTSGETQYF.